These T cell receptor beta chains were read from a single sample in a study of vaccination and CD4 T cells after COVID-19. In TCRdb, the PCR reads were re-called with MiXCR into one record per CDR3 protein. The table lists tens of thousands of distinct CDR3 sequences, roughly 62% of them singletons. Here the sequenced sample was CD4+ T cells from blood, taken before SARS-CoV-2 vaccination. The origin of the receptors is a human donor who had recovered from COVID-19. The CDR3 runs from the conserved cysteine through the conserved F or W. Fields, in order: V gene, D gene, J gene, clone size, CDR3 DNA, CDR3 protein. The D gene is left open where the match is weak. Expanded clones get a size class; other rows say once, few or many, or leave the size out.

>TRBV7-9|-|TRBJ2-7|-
TGTGCCAGCAGCCCGGGGGACTACGAGCAGTACTTC
CASSPGDYEQYF
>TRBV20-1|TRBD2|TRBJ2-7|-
TGCAGTGCTCTAGCGGGAGGGCCCTACGAGCAGTACTTC
CSALAGGPYEQYF
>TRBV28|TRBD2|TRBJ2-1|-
TGTGCCAGCAGCCCGACTAGCGGGGGCAGGAGTGAGCAGTTCTTC
CASSPTSGGRSEQFF
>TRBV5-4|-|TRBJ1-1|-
TGTGCCAGCAGCTTTGACCAGGACACTGAAGCTTTCTTT
CASSFDQDTEAFF
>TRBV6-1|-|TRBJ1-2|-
TGTGCCAGCAGTGACAGGGGTTTCGTTGGCTACACCTTC
CASSDRGFVGYTF
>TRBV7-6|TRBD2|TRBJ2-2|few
TGTGCCAGCAGCTGGACTAGCGGGAGGGCCGGGGAGCTGTTTTTT
CASSWTSGRAGELFF
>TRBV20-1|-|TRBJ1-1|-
TGCAGTGCTCCGGACAGTTGGAACACTGAAGCTTTCTTT
CSAPDSWNTEAFF
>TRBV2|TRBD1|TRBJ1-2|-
TGTGCCAGCAGCTGGGGACAGTCAACTAACTATGGCTACACCTTC
CASSWGQSTNYGYTF
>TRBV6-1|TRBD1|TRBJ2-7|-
TGTGCCAGCAGTAGACAGGGGGTCGCCTCCTACGAGCAGTACTTC
CASSRQGVASYEQYF
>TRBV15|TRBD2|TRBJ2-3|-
TGTGCCACCAGCACGGGACTAGCGGACTCAGATACGCAGTATTTT
CATSTGLADSDTQYF
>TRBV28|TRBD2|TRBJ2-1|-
TGTGCCAGCAGTTTAATGGGTGATGGCTTACTAGCGGTCTACAATGAGCAGTTCTTC
CASSLMGDGLLAVYNEQFF
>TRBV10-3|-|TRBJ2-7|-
TGTGCCATCAGTTCGACAGCCTCCTACGAGCAGTACTTC
CAISSTASYEQYF
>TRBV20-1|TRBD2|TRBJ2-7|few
TGCAGTGCTAGTAAGGCTAGCGGGTTCTACGAGCAGTACTTC
CSASKASGFYEQYF
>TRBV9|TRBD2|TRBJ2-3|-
TGTGCCAGCAGCGTAGAGGCGGGAGGAGATACGCAGTATTTT
CASSVEAGGDTQYF
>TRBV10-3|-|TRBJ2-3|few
TGTGCCATCAGAGGGGACTCCCAGTCCACAGATACGCAGTATTTT
CAIRGDSQSTDTQYF
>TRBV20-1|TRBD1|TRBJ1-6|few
TGCAGTGCTAGAGATCCCTTGACAGGGGCGAATAATTCACCCCTCCACTTT
CSARDPLTGANNSPLHF
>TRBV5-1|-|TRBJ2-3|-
TGCGCCAGCAGCGTGGAAGTAGCAGGGGCCACCACAGATACGCAGTATTTT
CASSVEVAGATTDTQYF
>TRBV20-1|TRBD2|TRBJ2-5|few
TGCAGTGCTTCACGGACTAGCAAAGAGACCCAGTACTTC
CSASRTSKETQYF
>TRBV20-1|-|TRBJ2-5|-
TGCAGTGCTAGAGATATAATACAAGAGACCCAGTACTTC
CSARDIIQETQYF
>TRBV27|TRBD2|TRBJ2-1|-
TGTGCCAGCAGCTCCGGGACTAGCGGGAGGATCTACAATGAGCAGTTCTTC
CASSSGTSGRIYNEQFF
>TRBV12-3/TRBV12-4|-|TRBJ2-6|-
TGTGCCAGCAACCGACCTGGAGGCCCTGGGGCCAACGTCCTGACTTTC
CASNRPGGPGANVLTF
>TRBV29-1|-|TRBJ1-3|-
TGCAGCGTTGGCCGAGACTCTGGAAACACCATATATTTT
CSVGRDSGNTIYF
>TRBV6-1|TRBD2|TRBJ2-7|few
TGTGCCAGCAGTCTGGGGACTAGCGGGGCCGCCTACGAGCAGTACTTC
CASSLGTSGAAYEQYF
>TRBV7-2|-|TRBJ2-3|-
TGTGCCAGCAGCTTTAGTGGAATCGGATCAGATACGCAGTATTTT
CASSFSGIGSDTQYF
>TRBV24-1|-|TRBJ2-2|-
TGTGCCACCAGTGACCCGACTACTAAATACACCGGGGAGCTGTTTTTT
CATSDPTTKYTGELFF
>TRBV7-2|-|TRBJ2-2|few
TGTGCCAGCAGCTTAGACAGGAACACCGGGGAGCTGTTTTTT
CASSLDRNTGELFF
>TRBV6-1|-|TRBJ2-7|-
TGTGCCAGCAGTGCGAGTAGGGAAAGGGACGAGCAGTACTTC
CASSASRERDEQYF
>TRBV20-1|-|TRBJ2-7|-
TGCAGTGCTCCCGCCTCCTCCTACGAGCAGTACTTC
CSAPASSYEQYF
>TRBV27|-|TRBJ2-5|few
TGTGCCAGCAGTTTCGACGGGACCCAGTACTTC
CASSFDGTQYF
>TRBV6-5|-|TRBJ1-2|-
TGTGCCAGCAGTTATCGGTTTTCCGTAGGGGGCTACACCTTC
CASSYRFSVGGYTF
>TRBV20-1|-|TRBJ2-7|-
TGCAGTGCTCCGGGACAGGGATTAGCGGGACTTACCTACGAGCAGTACTTC
CSAPGQGLAGLTYEQYF
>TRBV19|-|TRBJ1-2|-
TGTGCCAGTAGTATTGGCCAGGGCGTATATGGCTACACCTTC
CASSIGQGVYGYTF
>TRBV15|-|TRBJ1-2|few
TGTGCCACCAGCAGAGATTACAGGGCCTATGGCTACACCTTC
CATSRDYRAYGYTF
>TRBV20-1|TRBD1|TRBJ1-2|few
TGCAGTGCTATAAGGCGACAGGGCGGCTATGGCTACACCTTC
CSAIRRQGGYGYTF
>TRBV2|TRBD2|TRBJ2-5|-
TGTGCCAGCAGCGCCCAGCGAGCGGGAGCGGAGACCCAGTACTTC
CASSAQRAGAETQYF
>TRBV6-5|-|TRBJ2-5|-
TGTGCCAGCAGTTACTCGCGGGGCGCGGAGACCCAGTACTTC
CASSYSRGAETQYF
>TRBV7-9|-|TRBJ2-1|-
TGTGCCAGCAGCTTAGGCCGGCCCTACAATGAGCAGTTCTTC
CASSLGRPYNEQFF
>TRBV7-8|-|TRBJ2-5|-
TGTGCCAGCAGCTATAGACCACAGGGCTCCCAAGAGACCCAGTACTTC
CASSYRPQGSQETQYF
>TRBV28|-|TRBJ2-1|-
TGTGCCGCCTTAAAAATTACCTCCCCCTACAATGAGCAGTTCTTC
CAALKITSPYNEQFF
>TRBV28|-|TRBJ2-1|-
TGTGCCAGCAGTTCGTATGAGCAGTTCTTC
CASSSYEQFF
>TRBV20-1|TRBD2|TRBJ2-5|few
TGCAGTGCTCGTGGGACTAGCGGGAGTCCTAAGAGAGAGACCCAGTACTTC
CSARGTSGSPKRETQYF
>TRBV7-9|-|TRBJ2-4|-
TGTGCCAGCAGCCCTCGGGGAGAAAACATTCAGTACTTC
CASSPRGENIQYF
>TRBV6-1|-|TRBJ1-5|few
TGTGCCAGCACCGAAGGACGGTTCAATCAGCCCCAGCATTTT
CASTEGRFNQPQHF
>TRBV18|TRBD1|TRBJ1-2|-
TGTGCCAGCTCCCTCGTTTCGGACAGGGAGTATGGCTACACCTTC
CASSLVSDREYGYTF
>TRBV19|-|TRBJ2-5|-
TGTGCCAGTAGGGTACGTGGGGGGGCCCCGGATGAGACCCAGTACTTC
CASRVRGGAPDETQYF
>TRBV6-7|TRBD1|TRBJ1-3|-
TGTGCCAGCAGCAAGACAGGGTGTCGGAACACCATATATTTT
CASSKTGCRNTIYF
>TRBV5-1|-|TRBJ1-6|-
TGCGCCAGCACCCGGGAAGATAATTCACCCCTCCACTTT
CASTREDNSPLHF
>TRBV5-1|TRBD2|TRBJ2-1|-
TGCGCCAGCAGCGAAGCGGGGAGGGAGAGCGGGTTCTTC
CASSEAGRESGFF
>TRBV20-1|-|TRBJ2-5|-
TGCAGTACCTTCGGGGGAGTTCGAGAGACCCAGTACTTC
CSTFGGVRETQYF